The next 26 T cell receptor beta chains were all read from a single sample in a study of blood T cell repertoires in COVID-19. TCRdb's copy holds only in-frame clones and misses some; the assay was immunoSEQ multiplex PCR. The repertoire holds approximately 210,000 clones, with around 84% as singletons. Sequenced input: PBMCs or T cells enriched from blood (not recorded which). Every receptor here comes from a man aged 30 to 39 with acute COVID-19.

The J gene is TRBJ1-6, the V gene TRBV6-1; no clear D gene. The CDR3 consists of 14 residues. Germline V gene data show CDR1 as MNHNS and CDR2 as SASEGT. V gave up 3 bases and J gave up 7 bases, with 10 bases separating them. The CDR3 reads CASSEYGRNSPLHF. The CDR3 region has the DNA TGTGCCAGCAGTGAGTACGGGAGGAATTCACCCCTCCACTTT.

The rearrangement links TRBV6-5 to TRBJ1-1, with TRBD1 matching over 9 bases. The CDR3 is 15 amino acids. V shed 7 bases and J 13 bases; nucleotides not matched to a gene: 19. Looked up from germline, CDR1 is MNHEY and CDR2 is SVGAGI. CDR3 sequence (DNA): TGTGCCAGCACCCCGAATTTGGACAGGGGAATCTCGGGTTTCTTT. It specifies CASTPNLDRGISGFF.

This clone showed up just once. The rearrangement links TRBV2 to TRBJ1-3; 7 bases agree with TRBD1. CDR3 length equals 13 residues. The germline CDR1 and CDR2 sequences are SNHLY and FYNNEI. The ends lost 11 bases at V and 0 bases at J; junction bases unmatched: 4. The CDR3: CALDRDSGNTIYF. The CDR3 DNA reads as TGTGCCCTCGACAGGGACTCTGGAAACACCATATATTTT.

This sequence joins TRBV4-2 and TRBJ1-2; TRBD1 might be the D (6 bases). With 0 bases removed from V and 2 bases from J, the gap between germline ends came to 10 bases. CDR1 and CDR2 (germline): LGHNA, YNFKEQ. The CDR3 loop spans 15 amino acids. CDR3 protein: CASSQDPQGNYGYTF. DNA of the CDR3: TGTGCCAGCAGCCAAGACCCTCAGGGGAACTATGGCTACACCTTC.

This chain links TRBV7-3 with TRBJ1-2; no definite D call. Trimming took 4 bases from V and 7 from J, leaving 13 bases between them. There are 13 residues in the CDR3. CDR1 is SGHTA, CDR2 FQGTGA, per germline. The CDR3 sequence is CASSSQQVIGYTF. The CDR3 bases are TGTGCCAGCAGCTCCCAGCAGGTCATTGGCTACACCTTC.

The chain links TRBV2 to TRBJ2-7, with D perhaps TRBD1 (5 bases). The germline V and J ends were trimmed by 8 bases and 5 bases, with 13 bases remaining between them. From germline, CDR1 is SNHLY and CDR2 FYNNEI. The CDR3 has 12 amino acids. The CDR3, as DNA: TGTGCCAGCGGGCAGGGAACCCACGAGCAGTACTTC. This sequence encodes CASGQGTHEQYF.

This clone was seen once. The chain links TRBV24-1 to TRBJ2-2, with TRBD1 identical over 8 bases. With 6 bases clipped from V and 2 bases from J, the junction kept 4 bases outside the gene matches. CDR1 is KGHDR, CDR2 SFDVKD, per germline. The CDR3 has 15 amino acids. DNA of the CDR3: TGTGCCACCAGTCCGGGACAGGATAACACCGGGGAGCTGTTTTTT. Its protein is CATSPGQDNTGELFF.

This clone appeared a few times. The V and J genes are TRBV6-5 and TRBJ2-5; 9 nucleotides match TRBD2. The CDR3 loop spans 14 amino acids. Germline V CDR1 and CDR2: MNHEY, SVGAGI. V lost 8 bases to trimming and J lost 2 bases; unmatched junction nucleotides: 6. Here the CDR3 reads CASAAGGPQETQYF. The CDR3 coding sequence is TGTGCCAGCGCAGCGGGGGGCCCTCAAGAGACCCAGTACTTC.

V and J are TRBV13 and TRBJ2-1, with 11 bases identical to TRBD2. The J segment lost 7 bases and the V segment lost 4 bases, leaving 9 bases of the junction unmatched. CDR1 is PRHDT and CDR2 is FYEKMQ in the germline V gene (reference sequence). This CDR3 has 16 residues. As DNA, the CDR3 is TGTGCCAGCAGCTCCCTAGCGGGGGGTCGTAGGAATGAGCAGTTCTTC. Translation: CASSSLAGGRRNEQFF.

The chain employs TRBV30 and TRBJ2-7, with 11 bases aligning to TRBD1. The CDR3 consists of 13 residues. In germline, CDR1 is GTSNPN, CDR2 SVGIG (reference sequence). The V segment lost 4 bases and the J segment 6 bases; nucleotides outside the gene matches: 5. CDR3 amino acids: CAWNTGQGGEQYF. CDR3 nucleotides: TGTGCCTGGAATACGGGACAGGGGGGCGAGCAGTACTTC. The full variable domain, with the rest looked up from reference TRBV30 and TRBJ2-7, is SQTIHQWPATLVQPVGSPLSLECTVEGTSNPNLYWYRQAAGRGLQLLFYSVGIGQISSEVPQNLSASRPQDRQFILSSKKLLLSDSGFYLCAWNTGQGGEQYFGPGTRLTVT.

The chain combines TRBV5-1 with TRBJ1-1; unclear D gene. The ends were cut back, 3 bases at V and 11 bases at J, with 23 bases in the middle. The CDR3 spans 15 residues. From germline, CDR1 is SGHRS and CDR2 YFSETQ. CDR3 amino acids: CASSSTGNKEGAAFF. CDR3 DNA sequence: TGCGCCAGCAGCTCAACGGGGAACAAAGAGGGTGCCGCTTTCTTT.

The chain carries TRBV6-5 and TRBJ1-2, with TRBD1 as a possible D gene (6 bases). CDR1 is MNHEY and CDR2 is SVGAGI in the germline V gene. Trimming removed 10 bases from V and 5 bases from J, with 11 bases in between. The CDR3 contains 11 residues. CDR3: CAIWDIYGYTF. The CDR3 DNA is TGTGCCATCTGGGACATTTATGGCTACACCTTC.

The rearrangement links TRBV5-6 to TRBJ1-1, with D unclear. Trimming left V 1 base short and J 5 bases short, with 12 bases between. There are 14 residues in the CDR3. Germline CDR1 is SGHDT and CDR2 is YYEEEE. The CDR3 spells CASSLSPGMTEAFF. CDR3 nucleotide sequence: TGTGCCAGCAGCTTGTCACCGGGGATGACTGAAGCTTTCTTT.

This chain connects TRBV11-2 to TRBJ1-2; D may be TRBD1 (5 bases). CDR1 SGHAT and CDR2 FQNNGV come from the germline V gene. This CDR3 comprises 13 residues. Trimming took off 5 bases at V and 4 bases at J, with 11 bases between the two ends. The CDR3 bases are TGTGCCAGCAGCCCCTCGACAGCCTATGGCTACACCTTC. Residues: CASSPSTAYGYTF. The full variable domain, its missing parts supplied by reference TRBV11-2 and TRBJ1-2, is EAGVAQSPRYKIIEKRQSVAFWCNPISGHATLYWYQQILGQGPKLLIQFQNNGVVDDSQLPKDRFSAERLKGVDSTLKIQPAKLEDSAVYLCASSPSTAYGYTFGSGTRLTVV.

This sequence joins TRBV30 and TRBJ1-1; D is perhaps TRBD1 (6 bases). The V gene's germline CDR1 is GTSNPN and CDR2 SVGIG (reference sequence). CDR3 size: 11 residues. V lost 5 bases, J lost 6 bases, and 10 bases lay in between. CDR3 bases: TGTGCCTGGGGATGGACAGCTGAAGCTTTCTTT. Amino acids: CAWGWTAEAFF.

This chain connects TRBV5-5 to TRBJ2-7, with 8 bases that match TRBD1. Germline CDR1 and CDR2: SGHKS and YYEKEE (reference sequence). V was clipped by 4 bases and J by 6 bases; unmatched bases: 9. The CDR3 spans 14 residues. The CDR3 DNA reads TGTGCCAGCAGCCCCGAGGACAGGGATCGCGAGCAGTACTTC. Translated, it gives CASSPEDRDREQYF. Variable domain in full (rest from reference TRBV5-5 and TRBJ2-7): DAGVTQSPTHLIKTRGQQVTLRCSPISGHKSVSWYQQVLGQGPQFIFQYYEKEERGRGNFPDRFSARQFPNYSSELNVNALLLGDSALYLCASSPEDRDREQYFGPGTRLTVT.

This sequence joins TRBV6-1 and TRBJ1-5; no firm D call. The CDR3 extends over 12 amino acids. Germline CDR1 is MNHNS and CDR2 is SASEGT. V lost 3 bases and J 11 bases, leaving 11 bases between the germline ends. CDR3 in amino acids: CASSDAGEAQHF. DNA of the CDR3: TGTGCCAGCAGTGATGCGGGCGAGGCCCAGCATTTT.

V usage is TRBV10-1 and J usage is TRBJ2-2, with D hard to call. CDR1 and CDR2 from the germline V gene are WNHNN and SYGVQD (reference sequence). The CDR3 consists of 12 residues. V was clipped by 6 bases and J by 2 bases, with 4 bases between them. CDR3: CASRGNTGELFF. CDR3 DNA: TGCGCCAGCAGGGGCAACACCGGGGAGCTGTTTTTT.

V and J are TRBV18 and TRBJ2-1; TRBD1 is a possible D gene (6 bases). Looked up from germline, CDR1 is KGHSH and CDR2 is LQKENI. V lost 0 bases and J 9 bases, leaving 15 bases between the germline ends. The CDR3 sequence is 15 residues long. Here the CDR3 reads CASSPPSRGGSEQFF. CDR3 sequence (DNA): TGTGCCAGCTCACCACCGTCCAGGGGTGGTAGTGAGCAGTTCTTC.

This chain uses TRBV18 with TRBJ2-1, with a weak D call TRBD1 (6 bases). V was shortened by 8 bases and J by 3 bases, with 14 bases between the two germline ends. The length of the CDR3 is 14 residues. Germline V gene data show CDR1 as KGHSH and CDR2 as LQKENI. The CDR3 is CASSPGTRYNEQFF. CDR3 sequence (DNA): TGTGCCAGCAGCCCCGGGACACGCTACAATGAGCAGTTCTTC.

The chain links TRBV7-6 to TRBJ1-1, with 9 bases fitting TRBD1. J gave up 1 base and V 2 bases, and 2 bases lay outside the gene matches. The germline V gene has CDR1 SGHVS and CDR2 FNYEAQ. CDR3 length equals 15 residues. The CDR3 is CASSLTGGWNTEAFF. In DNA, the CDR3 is TGTGCCAGCAGCTTAACAGGGGGCTGGAACACTGAAGCTTTCTTT.

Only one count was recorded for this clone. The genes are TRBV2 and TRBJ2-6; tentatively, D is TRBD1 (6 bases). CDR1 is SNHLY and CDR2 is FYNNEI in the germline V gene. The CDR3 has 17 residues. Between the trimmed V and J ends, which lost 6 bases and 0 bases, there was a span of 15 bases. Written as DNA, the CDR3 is TGTGCCAGCAGGAGGGGGTTGGGAAGCTCTGGGGCCAACGTCCTGACTTTC. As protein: CASRRGLGSSGANVLTF.

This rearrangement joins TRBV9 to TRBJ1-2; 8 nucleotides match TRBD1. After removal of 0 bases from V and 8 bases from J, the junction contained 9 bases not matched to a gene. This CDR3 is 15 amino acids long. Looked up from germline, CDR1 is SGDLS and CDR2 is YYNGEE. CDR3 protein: CASSVEATGVQGYTF. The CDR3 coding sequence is TGTGCCAGCAGCGTAGAAGCGACAGGGGTTCAGGGCTACACCTTC.

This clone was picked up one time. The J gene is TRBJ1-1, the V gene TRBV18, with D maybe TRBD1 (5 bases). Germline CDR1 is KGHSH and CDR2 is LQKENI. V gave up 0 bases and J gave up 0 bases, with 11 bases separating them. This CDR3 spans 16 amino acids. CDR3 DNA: TGTGCCAGCTCACCACCCCGGGGGGGTATGAACACTGAAGCTTTCTTT. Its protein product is CASSPPRGGMNTEAFF.

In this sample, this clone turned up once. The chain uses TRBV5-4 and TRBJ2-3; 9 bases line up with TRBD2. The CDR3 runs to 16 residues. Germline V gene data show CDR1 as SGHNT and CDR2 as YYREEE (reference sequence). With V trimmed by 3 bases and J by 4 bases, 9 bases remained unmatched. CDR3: CASSYYQLAGADTQYF. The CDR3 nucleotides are TGTGCCAGCAGCTATTACCAGTTAGCGGGGGCAGATACGCAGTATTTT.

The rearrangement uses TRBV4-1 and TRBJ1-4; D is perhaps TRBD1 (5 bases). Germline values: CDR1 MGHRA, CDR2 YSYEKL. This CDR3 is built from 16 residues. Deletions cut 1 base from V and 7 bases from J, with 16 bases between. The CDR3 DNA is TGCGCCAGCAGCCAAGTTGTCAGGGATCAACGTGAAAAACTGTTTTTT. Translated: CASSQVVRDQREKLFF.